Reported below is one TCR beta chain. V was clipped by 5 bases and J by 6 bases, with 16 bases between them. From germline, CDR1 is MDHEN and CDR2 SYDVKM. The CDR3 loop spans 14 amino acids. A second 7 to 11 cycle PCR used barcoded and J-beta primers. Each CDR3 protein gets one entry after TCRdb re-called the 5' RACE reads with MiXCR. The sample yields 1.5 million to 2 million distinct CDR3 sequences, roughly 28% seen once. This sample is part of a study of blood T cells in healthy people across ages. This TCR was sampled from a woman aged 25 to 39 in good health. Sequencing was done on a sample of blood. The chain has TRBV28 and TRBJ1-2; D remains ambiguous. This CDR3 reads CASSPEGVMDGYTF. In DNA, the CDR3 is TGTGCCAGCAGTCCCGAGGGTGTTATGGATGGCTACACCTTC.